This passage covers 9 T cell receptor beta chains from one sample sequenced in a study of blood T cell repertoires in COVID-19. Using immunoSEQ multiplex PCR, the repertoire was profiled, and TCRdb retains in-frame clones only, with some absent. The sample yields approximately 100,000 clones, approximately 85% seen once. The sequenced material came from peripheral blood. Receptors originate from a man in his sixties with acute or convalescent COVID-19.

J is TRBJ2-7 and V is TRBV6-6; TRBD2 matches at 12 bases. The CDR3 is made up of 15 amino acids. In germline, CDR1 is MNHNY, CDR2 SVGAGI (reference sequence). J lost 3 bases, V lost 5 bases, and 5 bases had no gene match. CDR3 nucleotide sequence: TGTGCCAGCAGTCTCGGACTAGCGGGACTCTACGAGCAGTACTTC. It specifies CASSLGLAGLYEQYF.

The genes are TRBV7-2 and TRBJ2-1; unclear D gene. The CDR3 extends over 12 amino acids. Per the germline V gene, CDR1 is SGHTA and CDR2 is FQGNSA. V lost 5 bases, J lost 9 bases, and 11 bases lay in between. The CDR3 DNA reads as TGTGCCAGCAGCAGTGAGGTTGGTGAGCAGTTCTTC. Translated, it gives CASSSEVGEQFF.

The chain combines TRBV11-2 with TRBJ1-1; D is possibly TRBD1 (5 bases). From germline, CDR1 is SGHAT and CDR2 FQNNGV. This CDR3 spans 14 amino acids. Trimming pared 1 base from V and 3 bases from J, leaving 9 bases between. CDR3 in DNA: TGTGCCAGCAGCTTAGTCCCAGGGTACACTGAAGCTTTCTTT. This translates into CASSLVPGYTEAFF.

This chain connects TRBV29-1 to TRBJ2-7; 7 bases map to TRBD2. The CDR3 totals 13 residues. J gave up 7 bases and V 7 bases, and 13 bases lay outside the gene matches. Germline V CDR1 and CDR2: SQVTM, ANQGSEA. The CDR3 nucleotides are TGCAGCGGCGCGGGGGTGGGCTTCGGAGAGCAGTACTTC. Encoded protein: CSGAGVGFGEQYF.

A few counts support this clone. The chain couples TRBV2 to TRBJ1-1; 7 bases line up with TRBD1. The CDR3 sequence is 14 residues long. V lost 3 bases, J lost 2 bases, and 3 bases stayed unmatched. Germline V lookup: CDR1 SNHLY, CDR2 FYNNEI. The CDR3 nucleotides read TGTGCCAGCAGTGATCAGGGGGGCAACACTGAAGCTTTCTTT. Encoded protein: CASSDQGGNTEAFF.

The chain uses TRBV11-3 and TRBJ2-1; D ambiguous. V lost 7 bases to trimming and J lost 7 bases, with 8 bases between them. This CDR3 contains 11 residues. Looked up from germline, CDR1 is SGHNT and CDR2 is YENEEA. CDR3 amino acids: CASKRLNEQFF. In DNA form, the CDR3 reads TGTGCCAGCAAGAGACTGAATGAGCAGTTCTTC.

This clone has a handful of counts. The V gene is TRBV5-4, the J gene TRBJ2-1, with 10 nucleotides matching TRBD2. Per germline, CDR1 SGHNT and CDR2 YYREEE (reference sequence). With V trimmed by 1 base and J by 8 bases, 6 bases remained unmatched. The CDR3 is 15 amino acids. This CDR3 is CASSLSGRVRDEQFF. The CDR3 DNA sequence: TGTGCCAGCAGCTTGAGCGGGAGGGTTAGGGATGAGCAGTTCTTC.

This clone was picked up one time. The chain couples TRBV7-2 to TRBJ2-3; D might be TRBD2 (6 bases). Trimming removed 4 bases at V and 8 bases at J, with 19 bases between. The CDR3 totals 15 residues. Germline V lookup: CDR1 SGHTA, CDR2 FQGNSA. This CDR3 reads CASSSAGLPKGTQYF. The CDR3 region has the DNA TGTGCCAGCAGCTCGGCGGGACTCCCAAAGGGTACGCAGTATTTT.

This clone has a handful of counts. V is TRBV11-2 and J is TRBJ1-2; 8 bases are shared with TRBD1. This CDR3 is 14 amino acids long. Germline-derived CDR1 and CDR2 are SGHAT and FQNNGV. Germline trimming cut 2 bases from V and 8 bases from J; bases unmatched to any gene: 7. The CDR3 DNA follows: TGTGCCAGCAGCTTACAGGGGACAGGCAGCGGCTACACCTTC. Translating it yields CASSLQGTGSGYTF.